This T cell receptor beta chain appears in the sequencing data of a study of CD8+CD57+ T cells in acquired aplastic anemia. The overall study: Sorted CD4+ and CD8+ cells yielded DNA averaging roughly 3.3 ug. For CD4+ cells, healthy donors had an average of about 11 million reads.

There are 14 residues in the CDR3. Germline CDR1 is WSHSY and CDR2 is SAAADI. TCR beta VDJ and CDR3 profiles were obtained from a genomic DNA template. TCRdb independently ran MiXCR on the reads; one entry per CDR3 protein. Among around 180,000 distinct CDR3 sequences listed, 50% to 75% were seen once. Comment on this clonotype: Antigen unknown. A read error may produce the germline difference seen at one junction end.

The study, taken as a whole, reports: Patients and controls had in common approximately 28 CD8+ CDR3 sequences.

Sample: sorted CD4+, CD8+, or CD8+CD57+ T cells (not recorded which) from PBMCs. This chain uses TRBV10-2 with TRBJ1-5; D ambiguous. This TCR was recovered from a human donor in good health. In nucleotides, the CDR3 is TGTGCCAGCAGTGAAGGGCCTCTCAATCAGCCCCAGCATTTT. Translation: CASSEGPLNQPQHF.